This T cell receptor (beta chain) was sequenced during a study of cytomegalovirus exposure and HLA in healthy donors. About the research overall: Genotyping showed roughly 76% of a few hundred donors falling in the Caucasian-associated ancestry cluster.

PCR primers comprised 60 Vbeta and 13 Jbeta primers. Repertoires were generated with immunoSEQ multiplex PCR, while TCRdb's copy carries only in-frame clones and drops some. The profile covers 150,000 to 180,000 clones, with 74% appearing a single time and roughly 2% taken by the ten largest. General study results and limits: The study designated roughly 150 TCR beta chains cytomegalovirus-associated. In a later analysis, around 18,000 TCR beta sequences were associated with HLA alleles at 0.05 false discovery rate. A later analysis found that most CMV-associated TCR beta chains appeared HLA-restricted.

To note about this clone: As yet, its antigen is unknown.

The CDR3 has 17 amino acids. Germline V gene data show CDR1 as SGHKS and CDR2 as YYEKEE (reference sequence). The V segment lost 4 bases and the J segment 0 bases; nucleotides outside the gene matches: 10. The chain uses TRBV5-5 and TRBJ2-7; 10 bases match TRBD1. The receptor was derived from a man aged 25 to 40 in good health and CMV-seronegative. Sample: PBMCs. The CDR3 coding sequence is TGTGCCAGCAGCCCACCCGTGACAGGGGGCCTCTCCTACGAGCAGTACTTC. Amino acid sequence: CASSPPVTGGLSYEQYF.